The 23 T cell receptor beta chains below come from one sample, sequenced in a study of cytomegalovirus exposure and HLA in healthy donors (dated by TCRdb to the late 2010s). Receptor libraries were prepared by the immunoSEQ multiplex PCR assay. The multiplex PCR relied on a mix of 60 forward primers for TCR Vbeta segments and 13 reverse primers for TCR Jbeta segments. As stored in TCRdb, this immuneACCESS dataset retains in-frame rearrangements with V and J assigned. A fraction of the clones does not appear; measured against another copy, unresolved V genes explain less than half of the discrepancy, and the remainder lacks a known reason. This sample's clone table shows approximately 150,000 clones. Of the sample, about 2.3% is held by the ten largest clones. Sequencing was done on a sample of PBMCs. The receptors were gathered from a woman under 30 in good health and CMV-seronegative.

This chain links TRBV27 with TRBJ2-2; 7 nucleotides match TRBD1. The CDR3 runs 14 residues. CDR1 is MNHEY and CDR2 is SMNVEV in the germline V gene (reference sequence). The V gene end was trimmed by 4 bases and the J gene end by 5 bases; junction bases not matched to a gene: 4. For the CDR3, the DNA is TGTGCCAGCAGTTACTACAGGGGTACCGGGGAGCTGTTTTTT. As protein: CASSYYRGTGELFF.

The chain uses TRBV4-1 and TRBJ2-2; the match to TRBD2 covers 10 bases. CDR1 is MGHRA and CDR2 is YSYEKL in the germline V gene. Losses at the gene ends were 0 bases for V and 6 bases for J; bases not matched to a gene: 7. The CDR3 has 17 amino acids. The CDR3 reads CASSQDSGLAGAGELFF. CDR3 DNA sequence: TGCGCCAGCAGCCAAGATAGTGGGCTAGCGGGAGCCGGGGAGCTGTTTTTT.

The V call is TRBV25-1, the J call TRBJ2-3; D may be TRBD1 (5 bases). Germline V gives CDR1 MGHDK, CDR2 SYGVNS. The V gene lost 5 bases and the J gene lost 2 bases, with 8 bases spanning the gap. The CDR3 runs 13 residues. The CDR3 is CASSQTVTDTQYF. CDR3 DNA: TGTGCCAGCAGTCAGACAGTCACAGATACGCAGTATTTT.

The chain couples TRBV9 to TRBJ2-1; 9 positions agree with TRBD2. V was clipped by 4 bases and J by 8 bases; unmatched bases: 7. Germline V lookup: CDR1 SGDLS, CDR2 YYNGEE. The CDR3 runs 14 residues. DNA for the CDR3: TGTGCCAGCAGCTACAGCGGGAGGTTGGATGAGCAGTTCTTC. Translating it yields CASSYSGRLDEQFF.

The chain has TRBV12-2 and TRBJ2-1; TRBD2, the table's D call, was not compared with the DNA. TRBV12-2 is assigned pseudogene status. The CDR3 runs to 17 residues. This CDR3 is CASRLESPGRSYNEQFF. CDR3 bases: TGTGCAAGTCGCTTAGAGTCTCCGGGGAGATCCTACAATGAGCAGTTCTTC.

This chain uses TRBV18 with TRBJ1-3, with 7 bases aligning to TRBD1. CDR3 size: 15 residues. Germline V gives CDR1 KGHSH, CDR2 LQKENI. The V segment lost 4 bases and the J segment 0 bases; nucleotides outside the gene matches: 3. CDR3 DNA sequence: TGTGCCAGCTCACGGGACAGCTTCTCTGGAAACACCATATATTTT. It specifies CASSRDSFSGNTIYF.

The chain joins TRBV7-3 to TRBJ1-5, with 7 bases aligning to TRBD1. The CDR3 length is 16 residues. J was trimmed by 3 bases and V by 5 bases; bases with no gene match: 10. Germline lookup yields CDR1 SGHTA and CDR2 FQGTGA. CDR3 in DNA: TGTGCCAGCAGCAAAGGGGGCAGGGAAGCCAATCAGCCCCAGCATTTT. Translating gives CASSKGGREANQPQHF.

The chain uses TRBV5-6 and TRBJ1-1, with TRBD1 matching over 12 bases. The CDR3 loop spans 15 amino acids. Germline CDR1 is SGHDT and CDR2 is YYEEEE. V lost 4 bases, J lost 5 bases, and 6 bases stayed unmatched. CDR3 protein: CASSDWDRGRTEAFF. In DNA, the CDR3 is TGTGCCAGCAGCGACTGGGACAGGGGGCGAACTGAAGCTTTCTTT.

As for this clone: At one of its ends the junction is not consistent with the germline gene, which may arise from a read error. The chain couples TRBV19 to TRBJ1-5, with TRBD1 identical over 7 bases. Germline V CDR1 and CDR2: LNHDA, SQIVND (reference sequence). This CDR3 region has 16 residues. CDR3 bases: TGTGCCAGTAGTGCTAGACAGGGCATAGCCAATCGGCCCCAGCATTTT. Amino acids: CASSARQGIANRPQHF. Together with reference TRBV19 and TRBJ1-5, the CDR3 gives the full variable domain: DGGITQSPKYLFRKEGQNVTLSCEQNLNHDAMYWYRQDPGQGLRLIYYSQIVNDFQKGDIAEGYSVSREKKESFPLTVTSAQKNPTAFYLCASSARQGIANRPQHFGDGTRLSIL.

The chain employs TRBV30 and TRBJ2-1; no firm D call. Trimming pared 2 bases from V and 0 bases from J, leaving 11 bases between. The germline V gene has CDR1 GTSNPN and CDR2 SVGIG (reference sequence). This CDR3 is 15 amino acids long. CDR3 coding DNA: TGTGCCTGGAGTCTATTGCTTAGCTCCTACAATGAGCAGTTCTTC. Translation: CAWSLLLSSYNEQFF.

CDR3 residues: CASSDPPTGYNQPQHF. The CDR3 DNA reads TGTGCCAGTAGTGACCCTCCGACAGGGTACAATCAGCCCCAGCATTTT. J is TRBJ1-5 and V is TRBV19, with 7 bases identical to TRBD1. V was clipped by 5 bases and J by 3 bases; unmatched bases: 10. Per the germline V gene, CDR1 is LNHDA and CDR2 is SQIVND (reference sequence). The CDR3 has 16 amino acids.

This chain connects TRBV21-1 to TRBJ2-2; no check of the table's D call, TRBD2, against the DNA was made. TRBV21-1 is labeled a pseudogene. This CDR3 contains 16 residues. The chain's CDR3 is CASSKGAASLQWELFF. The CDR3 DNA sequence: TGTGCCAGCAGCAAAGGAGCAGCGAGCCTCCAGTGGGAGCTGTTTTTT.

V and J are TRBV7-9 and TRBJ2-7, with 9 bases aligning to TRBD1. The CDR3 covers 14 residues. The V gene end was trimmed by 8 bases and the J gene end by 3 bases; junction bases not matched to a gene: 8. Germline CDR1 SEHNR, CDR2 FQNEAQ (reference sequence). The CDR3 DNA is TGTGCCAGCGAAGGGACAGGGACTAACTACGAGCAGTACGTC. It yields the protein CASEGTGTNYEQYV.

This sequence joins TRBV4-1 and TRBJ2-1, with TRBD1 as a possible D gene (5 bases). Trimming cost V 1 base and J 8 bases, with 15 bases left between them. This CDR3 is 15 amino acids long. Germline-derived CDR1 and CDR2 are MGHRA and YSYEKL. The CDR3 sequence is CASSQGQGSGYEQFF. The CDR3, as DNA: TGCGCCAGCAGCCAAGGGCAGGGTTCTGGCTATGAGCAGTTCTTC.

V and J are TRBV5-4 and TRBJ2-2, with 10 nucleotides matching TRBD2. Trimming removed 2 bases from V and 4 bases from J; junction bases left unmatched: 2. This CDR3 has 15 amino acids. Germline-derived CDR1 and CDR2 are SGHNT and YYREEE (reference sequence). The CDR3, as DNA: TGTGCCAGCAGCTTTGTAGCGGGAGGCACCGGGGAGCTGTTTTTT. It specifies CASSFVAGGTGELFF.

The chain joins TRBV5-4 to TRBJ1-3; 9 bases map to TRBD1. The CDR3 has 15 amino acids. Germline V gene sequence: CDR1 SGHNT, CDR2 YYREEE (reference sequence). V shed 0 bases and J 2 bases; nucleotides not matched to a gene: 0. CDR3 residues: CASSLGTGAGNTIYF. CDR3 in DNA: TGTGCCAGCAGCTTGGGGACAGGGGCTGGAAACACCATATATTTT.

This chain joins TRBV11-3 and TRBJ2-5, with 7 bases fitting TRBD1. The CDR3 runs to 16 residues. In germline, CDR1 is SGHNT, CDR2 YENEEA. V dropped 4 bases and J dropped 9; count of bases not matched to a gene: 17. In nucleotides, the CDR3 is TGTGCCAGCAGCTCAGAAGGGACAGCCTTTCAAGGGGCCCAGTACTTC. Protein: CASSSEGTAFQGAQYF.

This CDR3 is CASSSDRGGDEQYV. The CDR3 DNA reads as TGTGCCAGCAGCTCGGACAGGGGCGGGGACGAGCAGTACGTC. The chain uses TRBV7-9 and TRBJ2-7, with TRBD1 matching over 9 bases. CDR3 length: 14 amino acids. The germline V gene encodes CDR1 SEHNR and CDR2 FQNEAQ (reference sequence). The V segment lost 4 bases and the J segment 5 bases; nucleotides outside the gene matches: 6.

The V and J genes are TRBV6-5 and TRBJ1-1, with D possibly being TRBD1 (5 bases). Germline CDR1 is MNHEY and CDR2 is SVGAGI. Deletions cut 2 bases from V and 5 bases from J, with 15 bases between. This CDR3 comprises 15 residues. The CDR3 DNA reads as TGTGCCAGCAGTTACAGAGGACACTCGGTGACTGAAGCTTTCTTT. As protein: CASSYRGHSVTEAFF.

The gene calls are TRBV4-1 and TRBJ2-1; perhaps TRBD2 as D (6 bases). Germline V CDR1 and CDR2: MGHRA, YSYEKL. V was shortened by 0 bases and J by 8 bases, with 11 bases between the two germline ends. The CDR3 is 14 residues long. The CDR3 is CASSQDGTVDEQFF. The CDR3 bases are TGCGCCAGCAGCCAAGATGGGACTGTCGATGAGCAGTTCTTC.

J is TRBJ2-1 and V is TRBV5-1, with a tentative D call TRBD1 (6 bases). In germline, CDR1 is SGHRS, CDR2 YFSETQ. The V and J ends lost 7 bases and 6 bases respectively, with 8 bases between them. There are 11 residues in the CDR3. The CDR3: CASATGNEQFF. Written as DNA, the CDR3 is TGCGCCAGCGCGACAGGCAATGAGCAGTTCTTC. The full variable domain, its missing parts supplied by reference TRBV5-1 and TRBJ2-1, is KAGVTQTPRYLIKTRGQQVTLSCSPISGHRSVSWYQQTPGQGLQFLFEYFSETQRNKGNFPGRFSGRQFSNSRSEMNVSTLELGDSALYLCASATGNEQFFGPGTRLTVL.

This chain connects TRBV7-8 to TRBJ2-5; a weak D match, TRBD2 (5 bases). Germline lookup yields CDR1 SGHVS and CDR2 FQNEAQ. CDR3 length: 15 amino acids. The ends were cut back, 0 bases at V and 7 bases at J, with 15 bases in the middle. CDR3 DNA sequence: TGTGCCAGCAGCTTAGCGGAGGACGTTCGGGGGACCCAGTACTTC. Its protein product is CASSLAEDVRGTQYF.

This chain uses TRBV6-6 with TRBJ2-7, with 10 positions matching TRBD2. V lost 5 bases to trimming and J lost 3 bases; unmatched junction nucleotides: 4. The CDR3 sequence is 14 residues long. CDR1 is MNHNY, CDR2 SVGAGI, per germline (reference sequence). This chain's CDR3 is CASSLGLAVYEQYV. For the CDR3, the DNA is TGTGCCAGCAGTCTAGGACTAGCGGTCTACGAGCAGTACGTC.